This T cell receptor (beta chain) was captured in a study of shared clonotypes between healthy human individuals. The study, taken as a whole, reports: Measured sharing among donors was expected to vary with sequencing depth.

Regarding this clone: The antigen remains unidentified.

Assay used: immunoSEQ multiplex PCR; TCRdb lists only in-frame clones, some missing. In the table there are 2 million to 2.5 million clones, under 95% of which are singletons. With 1 base removed from V and 5 bases from J, the gap between germline ends came to 20 bases. Germline CDR1 is LGHNA and CDR2 is YNFKEQ. This CDR3 is 17 amino acids long. The source material was naive CD4+ T cells from PBMCs. Subset here: CD45RA+ positively selected. The receptor was isolated from a man younger than 35 in good health. Some clones in this sample may be carry-over from other donors' samples. V and J are TRBV4-2 and TRBJ2-5; perhaps TRBD1 as D (7 bases). The CDR3 loop reads CASSQAGRQGGMETQYF. The CDR3 DNA reads as TGTGCCAGCAGCCAAGCCGGGAGACAGGGAGGAATGGAGACCCAGTACTTC.